This TCR beta chain was retrieved from a study of shared clonotypes between healthy human individuals (TCRdb year 2020). Context from the whole study: The cohort included a few men and two women between 18 and 49 years of age. For each donor, CD4 naive and CD4 memory were each given three plates, CD8 naive was given two plates, and CD8 memory was given one plate. To estimate repertoire size and how much clonotype sharing occurs between individuals, the study deeply sequenced the blood TCR repertoires of roughly 5 healthy adults. Each donor's leukapheresis produced roughly between roughly 0.85 and 10 billion PBMCs. To increase sequencing depth and limit assay-specific biases, different laboratories used diverse techniques to prepare libraries and sequence TCR repertoires.

Overall study outcomes, separate from this receptor: Even with the large sequencing depth, rarefaction of the sorted-subset datasets indicated that sequencing was incomplete. The small number of donors limited the genetic and exposure-history diversity represented. Clonotypes shared by all four sorted-subset donors showed higher generation probabilities than non-shared clonotypes. Estimated clonotype richness was generally larger for naive than for memory subsets. Sharing across a handful of donors was observed for approximately 5% of naive CD4, less than 4% of naive CD8, over 2% of memory CD4, and roughly 0.4% of memory CD8 clonotypes. Sampling was restricted to blood, and TCR repertoires in tissues likely differ from the TCR repertoires found in blood. Pairwise subsampling led to the expectation that sequencing depth would affect the degree of clonotype sharing among donors.

This clone was detected once. The antigen this receptor binds is unknown. Nothing much larger sits one base from this clone, and base qualities are not available. Its CDR3 holds 13 amino acids, cysteine through phenylalanine. Only CDR3 DNA remains: 39 bases, in frame from the first base. The germline V gene (reference sequence) specifies GTSNPN as CDR1 and SVGIG as CDR2. V is reduced by 2 bases and J by 3 bases, leaving a spacing of 9 bases between them. The donors were healthy, HIV-negative adults with no recently reported acute infections or vaccinations. Every donor was a Caucasian adult residing in Nashville, Tennessee, USA. CD4+ T cells were enriched by magnetic negative selection, after which naive cells were positively selected on CD45RA and the negative fraction was taken as the memory subset. After blood collection by leukapheresis, PBMCs were isolated using Ficoll-Histopaque density gradient centrifugation and then cryopreserved in the vapor phase of liquid nitrogen. Analytical flow cytometry was used to check the purity and quantity of every magnetically sorted T cell population. Genomic DNA was isolated from each sorted fraction and quantified by UV absorbance on a Nanodrop 2000c.

Using the deep immunoSEQ assay, TCR CDR3 regions were amplified from genomic DNA by multiplex PCR. For each cell subset, the extracted genomic DNA was distributed evenly across all wells of several immunoSEQ 96-well plates, and each plate served as one replicate. For sorted subsets, around 200 ng genomic DNA, equal to 30,000 or so T cell genomes, was loaded into each replicate PCR. Purified libraries were quantified with a Qubit 3.0 fluorometer, sized on a Bioanalyzer 2100, and re-quantified with the KAPA Library Quantification kit. Every immunoSEQ 96-well plate was sequenced on a separate single-read 150-cycle Illumina NextSeq 550 flow cell. The source study handled its data this way. Because the immunoSEQ output held only junctional sequences and lacked quality scores, the filtering could not match the filtering applied to full-length reads. To assign V/J genes and CDR3, sequences were annotated using PyIR, a Python wrapper for IgBLAST v1.9, with IMGT germline references. Any read was removed if the V/J assignment was weak (E-value above 1e-6), the CDR3 was missing, or the read contained stop codons, out-of-frame junctions, or ambiguous translated residues. V3J clonotypes were defined as sequences sharing the same inferred V gene, J gene, and CDR3 amino acid sequence. Percentage overlap between repertoires was computed as shared unique clonotypes divided by the size of the smaller repertoire. RTK rarefaction, the Chao1 estimator, and Recon v2.1 estimates of unobserved clonotypes were used to assess repertoire richness. Generation probabilities for all TCRbeta clonotypes obtained by the gDNA method from a handful of donors were computed using OLGA. Held by TCRdb, this immuneACCESS table contains in-frame sequences only and omits some clones. Under half of the omission traces to an unresolved V gene where checked; the cause of the rest is unknown. The D gene and trimming were derived from the DNA, and the V and J assignments and clone size from that table. This sample holds approximately 2.4 million clones; under 97% were observed only once. About 0.13% of the sample lies in the top ten.

This chain joins TRBV30 to TRBJ2-3; the D call could be TRBD1 or TRBD2, with each sharing 5 bases. The source material was naive CD4+ T cells sorted from blood. The meaning of the sample's cell subset or site label: CD45RA+ positively selected. This sequence originates from a man aged 18 to 29 in good health. The CDR3 protein: CAWSRDETDTQYF. The DNA sequence reads TGTGCCTGGAGTCGGGACGAAACAGATACGCAGTATTTT.